These 9 T cell receptor beta chains originate from one sample sequenced in a study of blood T cell repertoires in COVID-19. Using immunoSEQ multiplex PCR, the repertoire was profiled, and TCRdb retains in-frame clones only, with some absent. The repertoire holds over 110,000 clones, with 85% to 90% as singletons. Material: PBMCs or T cells enriched from blood (not recorded which). Receptors were obtained from a man in his sixties who had recovered from COVID-19.

This CDR3 reads CASSPPGTTNEKLFF. The CDR3 DNA is TGTGCCAGCAGCCCCCCAGGGACAACTAATGAAAAACTGTTTTTT. The chain recombines TRBV28 with TRBJ1-4; weak D call: TRBD1 (5 bases). Deletions cut 6 bases from V and 0 bases from J, with 11 bases between. This CDR3 has 15 residues. Germline values: CDR1 MDHEN, CDR2 SYDVKM.

This clone is a singleton in its sample. The V call is TRBV10-1, the J call TRBJ2-7; 11 bases are shared with TRBD1. The CDR3 spans 15 residues. V lost 3 bases, J lost 6 bases, and 7 bases stayed unmatched. In germline, CDR1 is WNHNN, CDR2 SYGVQD (reference sequence). The CDR3 nucleotides read TGCGCCAGCAGTGATCCGGGACAGGGGGTTCGCGAGCAGTACTTC. Its protein is CASSDPGQGVREQYF.

This chain joins TRBV10-3 and TRBJ2-1, with 14 bases identical to TRBD2. The CDR3 is 13 amino acids. V was pared by 9 bases and J by 8 bases, with 3 bases of the junction left unmatched. Germline values: CDR1 ENHRY, CDR2 SYGVKD. The CDR3 bases are TGTGCCATAGGGACTAGCGGGAGAGATGAGCAGTTCTTC. Residues: CAIGTSGRDEQFF.

The V gene is TRBV10-3, the J gene TRBJ1-2; a possible D gene is TRBD1 (5 bases). CDR1 ENHRY and CDR2 SYGVKD come from the germline V gene. This CDR3 has 15 residues. The V end lost 3 bases, the J end lost 8 bases, and 19 bases lay between the germline ends. This CDR3 is CAISDPSKGREGYTF. In DNA, the CDR3 is TGTGCCATCAGTGACCCATCGAAGGGGCGGGAGGGCTACACCTTC.

The CDR3 reads CASRRGSHDGYTF. The DNA of the CDR3 is TGTGCCAGCAGAAGAGGAAGCCATGATGGCTACACCTTC. This chain uses TRBV11-2 with TRBJ1-2; D unresolved. Germline assignment: CDR1 SGHAT and CDR2 FQNNGV. This CDR3 has 13 amino acids. Trimming left V 6 bases short and J 6 bases short, with 14 bases between.

CDR3 sequence (DNA): TGTGCCAGCAGTGACTCTCCCCTAGCGGGGTCCGCAGGGGGTAATGAGCAGTTCTTC. Amino acid sequence: CASSDSPLAGSAGGNEQFF. The rearrangement joins TRBV6-4 to TRBJ2-1; the match to TRBD2 covers 9 bases. The germline V gene encodes CDR1 MRHNA and CDR2 SNTAGT. V lost 0 bases to trimming and J lost 7 bases; unmatched junction nucleotides: 16. The CDR3 is 19 residues long.

This chain links TRBV3-1 (or the pseudogene TRBV3-2) with TRBJ1-2; D remains unclear. The CDR3 spans 15 residues. CDR1 is LGHDT and CDR2 is YNNKEL in the germline V gene (reference sequence). The V and J ends lost 1 base and 8 bases respectively, with 17 bases between them. CDR3 region: CASSQGQALGRGYTF. The CDR3 region has the DNA TGTGCCAGCAGCCAAGGGCAGGCCCTGGGGAGAGGCTACACCTTC.

This chain connects TRBV10-1 to TRBJ2-1, with 12 bases aligning to TRBD2. Germline loops: CDR1 WNHNN, CDR2 SYGVQD (reference sequence). The CDR3 has 15 residues. V lost 3 bases and J lost 8; bases outside the gene matches: 5. The CDR3 sequence is CASSERLAGEDEQFF. DNA of the CDR3: TGCGCCAGCAGTGAAAGACTAGCGGGGGAGGATGAGCAGTTCTTC.

The J gene is TRBJ1-2, the V gene TRBV24-1; tentative D call: TRBD1 (5 bases). The CDR3 is made up of 13 amino acids. Trimming took off 3 bases at V and 5 bases at J, with 9 bases between the two ends. Germline V gene sequence: CDR1 KGHDR, CDR2 SFDVKD. CDR3 amino acids: CATSDDTGYGYTF. The CDR3 DNA follows: TGTGCCACCAGTGATGACACAGGTTATGGCTACACCTTC.